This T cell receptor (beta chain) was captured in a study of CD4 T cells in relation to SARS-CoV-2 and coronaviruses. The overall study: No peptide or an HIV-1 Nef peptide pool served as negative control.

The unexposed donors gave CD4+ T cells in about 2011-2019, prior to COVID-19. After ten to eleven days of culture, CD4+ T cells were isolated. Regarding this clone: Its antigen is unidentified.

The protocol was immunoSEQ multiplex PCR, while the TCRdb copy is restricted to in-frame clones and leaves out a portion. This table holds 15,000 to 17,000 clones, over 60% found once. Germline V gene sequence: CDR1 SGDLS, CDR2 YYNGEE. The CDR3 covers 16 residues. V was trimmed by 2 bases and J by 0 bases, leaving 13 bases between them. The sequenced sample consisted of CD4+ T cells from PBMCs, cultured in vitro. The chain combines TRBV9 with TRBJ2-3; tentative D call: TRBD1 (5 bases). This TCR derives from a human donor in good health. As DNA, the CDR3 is TGTGCCAGCAGCGTGCCACAGGACGCTAGCACAGATACGCAGTATTTT. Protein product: CASSVPQDASTDTQYF.